What follows are 10 T cell receptor beta chains derived from one specimen sequenced in a study of CD8 T cells in Susac syndrome. An amount of RNA that ranged from roughly 0.5 to 1 ug was reverse transcribed with random hexamers. TCRdb redid the calling of the immunoSEQ multiplex PCR reads with MiXCR, one entry per CDR3 protein. The table lists roughly 200,000 distinct CDR3 sequences, 85% to 95% of them singletons. Sequenced: CD4+ T cells from PBMCs. The receptors here all came from a human donor with Susac syndrome.

The CDR3 DNA sequence: TGCGCCAGCAGCTTTGGACCCAACACCGGGGAGCTGTTTTTT. It encodes CASSFGPNTGELFF. The rearrangement links TRBV5-1 to TRBJ2-2; D not certain. CDR1 and CDR2 (germline): SGHRS, YFSETQ. V was pared by 2 bases and J by 2 bases, with 7 bases between. The CDR3 has 14 amino acids.

V is TRBV6-5 and J is TRBJ1-2, with 7 bases lining up with TRBD1. The junction had 6 bases not matched to a gene; V was cut back by 5 bases and J by 6 bases. Germline lookup yields CDR1 MNHEY and CDR2 SVGAGI. This CDR3 comprises 13 residues. CDR3 in DNA: TGTGCCAGCAGTCTGGGACAGCCTCATGGCTACACCTTC. Translation gives CASSLGQPHGYTF.

The J gene is TRBJ2-7, the V gene TRBV28; 8 bases map to TRBD2. Germline V gene data show CDR1 as MDHEN and CDR2 as SYDVKM. This CDR3 spans 16 amino acids. V lost 0 bases to trimming and J lost 4 bases; unmatched junction nucleotides: 8. CDR3 loop: CASSLWGSGRGYEQYF. The CDR3 nucleotides read TGTGCCAGCAGTTTATGGGGAAGCGGGAGAGGGTACGAGCAGTACTTC.

CDR3 nucleotides: TGTGCCAGCAGCCAAGCTTACCAGCGGGGTCTGGATGAGCAGTTCTTC. Amino acid sequence: CASSQAYQRGLDEQFF. The chain links TRBV14 to TRBJ2-1; 7 nucleotides agree with TRBD2. V lost 1 base to trimming and J lost 8 bases; unmatched junction nucleotides: 11. Germline CDR1 is SGHDN and CDR2 is FVKESK. CDR3 length equals 16 residues.

This chain joins TRBV5-1 and TRBJ1-4, with 7 bases identical to TRBD1. CDR1 is SGHRS, CDR2 YFSETQ, per germline. Unmatched junction bases numbered 2, after V lost 0 bases and J lost 3 bases. This CDR3 is 15 amino acids long. The DNA for the CDR3 is TGCGCCAGCAGCTTGGAGGGGACAGCTAATGAAAAACTGTTTTTT. This codes for CASSLEGTANEKLFF. Based on the CDR3 plus reference TRBV5-1 and TRBJ1-4, the full variable domain is KAGVTQTPRYLIKTRGQQVTLSCSPISGHRSVSWYQQTPGQGLQFLFEYFSETQRNKGNFPGRFSGRQFSNSRSEMNVSTLELGDSALYLCASSLEGTANEKLFFGSGTQLSVL.

This chain joins TRBV12-3 or TRBV12-4 and TRBJ1-5; 10 bases line up with TRBD1. Trimming took 4 bases from V and 0 from J; bases not matched to a gene: 6. The CDR3 has 17 amino acids. The CDR3 sequence is CASSSETGGRSNQPQHF. The CDR3 DNA reads as TGTGCCAGCAGTTCCGAGACAGGGGGCCGTAGCAATCAGCCCCAGCATTTT.

CDR3 bases: TGTGCCAGCTCACCCCGACAGGGGGTCGAAACTGAAGCTTTCTTT. It translates to CASSPRQGVETEAFF. The V gene is TRBV18, the J gene TRBJ1-1; 9 bases fit TRBD1. J was trimmed by 5 bases and V by 3 bases; bases with no gene match: 7. Germline values: CDR1 KGHSH, CDR2 LQKENI. There are 15 residues in the CDR3. Variable domain in full (rest from reference TRBV18 and TRBJ1-1): NAGVMQNPRHLVRRRGQEARLRCSPMKGHSHVYWYRQLPEEGLKFMVYLQKENIIDESGMPKERFSAEFPKEGPSILRIQQVVRGDSAAYFCASSPRQGVETEAFFGQGTRLTVV.

This chain connects TRBV18 to TRBJ2-7; 7 positions match TRBD1. This CDR3 is built from 14 residues. Per germline, CDR1 KGHSH and CDR2 LQKENI. The V and J ends lost 6 bases and 6 bases, in that order; junction bases with no gene match: 11. DNA of the CDR3: TGTGCCAGCTCGCCCAGCGAGGGGGCCGCCGAGCAGTACTTC. Protein: CASSPSEGAAEQYF.

This sequence joins TRBV19 and TRBJ1-1; the D is unclear. Trimming stripped 8 bases from V and 1 base from J, with 14 bases between. CDR1 is LNHDA, CDR2 SQIVND, per germline (reference sequence). The CDR3 loop spans 14 amino acids. This CDR3 is CASSLRHTNTEAFF. In DNA, the CDR3 is TGTGCCAGTTCCTTACGGCACACGAACACTGAAGCTTTCTTT.

The gene calls are TRBV20-1 and TRBJ2-7; 8 bases map to TRBD2. There are 12 residues in the CDR3. V was pared by 8 bases and J by 2 bases, with 5 bases of the junction left unmatched. Germline V lookup: CDR1 DFQATT, CDR2 SNEGSKA (reference sequence). As DNA, the CDR3 is TGCAGTACCAGCGGGAGTCCCTACGAGCAGTACTTC. Its translation: CSTSGSPYEQYF.